This T cell receptor beta chain was obtained from a study of cytomegalovirus exposure and HLA in healthy donors (dated by TCRdb to about 2017). About the full investigation: In an earlier analysis of approximately 500 of the donors, 250 to 300 Gb of sequence data and 90 million to 120 million unique TCR beta sequences from about 180 million T cells were reported. To predict cytomegalovirus infection status, the study combined high-throughput TCR immunosequencing, statistical association of individual TCRs with disease status, and machine learning. The study aimed to test whether cataloging public T cell receptors could reveal signatures of past pathogen exposure. Four or five DR-DQ haplotypes were handled as single units for association and clustering because linkage in the cohort was strong. An earlier analysis of approximately 630 of the donors applied high-throughput TCR beta sequencing to assess whether each TCR beta V gene segment acted as functional or pseudogenic. The T cell repertoires of around 670 subjects were profiled by immunosequencing and related to cytomegalovirus serostatus. In addition to the first cohort of approximately 670 subjects, a separate validation cohort of 100 to 150 different subjects was used. Rather than drawing on any new phenotypic data, the later analysis identified candidate immune exposures from TCR beta sequences and the way those sequences occurred across donors. The number of donors typed differed by locus, with about 629-640 for A, B, C, DRB1 and DQB1, around 500 for DQA1, 606 for DPA1, and under 490 for DPB1. On average, roughly 240,000 unique TCR beta nucleotide sequences were sequenced per donor among a few hundred genotyped donors of the cohort, with about 17% of those sequences being non-productive. Of the approximately 370 genotyped donors, approximately 80% were placed in the genetic ancestry cluster associated with self-reported Caucasian donors. An early release that covered fewer than 800 HLA-typed donors contained approximately 300 gigabases of sequencing data and about 93 million unique TCR sequences. A later analysis re-analyzed previously published TCR beta repertoires from several hundred donors and added high-resolution HLA genotyping to study TCR occurrence patterns. Every repertoire in the discovery cohort had been generated on one and the same sequencing platform. Donor age, sex, ethnicity and CMV serostatus were collected together with the repertoire data. Both class I and class II loci were covered by HLA typing, at four-digit resolution. In a later genetic analysis, genome-wide SNP genotypes for 398 of the 666 donors were used, and that subset was treated as a discovery cohort. The study at large found these results: The authors suggested that the approach could potentially be generalized to other disease states and immunological phenotypes. A total of 150 to 200 TCR beta chains were listed by the study as associated with cytomegalovirus. A further reported finding was that TCR beta sequences accurately predicted the HLA-A and HLA-B alleles for most subjects in the first cohort. According to a later analysis, TCR association rates differed among HLA loci, with DRB1 alleles showing the most associated TCRs and HLA-C alleles showing the fewest. Correlated functional status among segregating V segments might be attributable to linkage disequilibrium, but an unknown experimental factor could not be ruled out. In both the original and validation cohorts, the classifier was reported to diagnose cytomegalovirus status with high specificity and sensitivity. In this cohort, only TCR beta chains were sequenced, and detectable features were limited by the absence of alpha or paired-chain data. Most TCR sequences were seen in very few donors, while some public TCRs were found in many individuals. A cluster of highly shared sequence variants was judged likely to represent a technical artifact of the sequencing pipeline. Roughly uniform sequencing depth across donors was assumed in presence/absence analyses, although this assumption may not hold. In a later genetic analysis, a missense DCLRE1C variant was associated with V-gene and J-gene trimming of TCR beta chains, and the association was replicated in an independent cohort. Because HLA typing was missing for some donors at each locus, association tests included only the typed subset. In a later analysis, about 16,000 TCR beta sequences were associated with specific HLA alleles at a false discovery rate of 0.05. Because counts were too low, 15 or so rarely observed V segments, including chromosome 9 orphons, were excluded from the earlier analysis of 587 of the donors. In a later analysis, several top co-occurrence clusters were reported to appear linked to parvovirus B19, influenza, CMV and Epstein-Barr virus. Compared with the approximately 710-donor mean, donors in an Asian-associated ancestry cluster had fewer N-insertions in productive TCRs, according to a later genetic analysis. A later analysis found that HLA-associated TCR beta chains were more clonally expanded and had lower generation probabilities than equally common non-associated chains. CMV serostatus was the only immune exposure information available for the cohort. A later analysis found that most CMV-associated TCR beta chains appeared HLA-restricted, with HLA associations seemingly driven largely by CMV exposure. When HLA alleles, especially DR and DQ, strongly co-occurred, TCR associations were difficult to assign to individual alleles. In an earlier analysis of some 540 of the donors, most TCR beta V segments appeared in productive rearrangements about 90% or about 30% of the time, broadly matching IMGT annotations. Three of the identified cytomegalovirus-associated TCR beta chains were confirmed in vitro to be specific for cytomegalovirus antigens. Some IMGT-functional V segments, including TRBV6-2 and TRBV6-3, could not be told apart with the 87-base-pair reads, so those segments were excluded.

The cohort comprised fewer than 750 healthy bone marrow donors. At the time of sampling, all cohort members were nominally healthy, though unrecorded immune exposures were likely present. The donor tested CMV seropositive, placing the donor among the 290 or so seropositive members of the cohort. A peripheral blood sample was collected from each donor, and TCR beta sequencing was performed on peripheral blood mononuclear cells. Genomic DNA extraction from the blood cell samples was performed with the Qiagen DNeasy Blood Extraction Kit. The CDR3 runs 14 residues from the cysteine to the phenylalanine. Solely the CDR3 DNA is kept, with 42 bases framed from the first base. The germline V gene (reference sequence) supplies CDR1 GTSNPN and CDR2 SVGIG. Concerning this clone itself: Its specific antigen is unknown. At one of its ends the junction is not consistent with the germline gene, which may arise from a read error.

The library was generated by the immunoSEQ multiplex PCR assay. For the multiplex PCR, a mixture combining 60 forward primers for TCR Vbeta segments and 13 reverse primers for TCR Jbeta segments was used. Amplification of the CDR3 region of rearranged TCR beta genes was performed with a multiplex PCR assay on genomic DNA. The Illumina HiSeq System was used to sequence the amplified TCR beta libraries as 87-base-pair reads. Per the authors' processing: A later analysis counted about 76 million unique TCR beta chains across the 550 to 800 repertoires, and some 11 million of these chains were shared by at least two donors. A nearest-neighbor algorithm error-corrected the raw reads and collapsed the reads into unique sequences, merging closely related sequences to remove PCR and sequencing errors. To assign V, D and J gene segments, CDR3 sequences were aligned to IMGT reference sequences. For a sequence to be retained, a match of at least six nucleotides was required to both a V gene segment and a J gene segment. Rearrangements were classified as productive when the CDR3 lacked stop codons and remained in frame with V and J, and all other rearrangements were classified as non-productive. Following IMGT convention, CDR3 was defined as the stretch from the second conserved V-encoded cysteine up to the conserved J-encoded phenylalanine. The earlier analysis of about 500 of the donors excluded sequences that lacked an unambiguous match to a single V gene segment. An earlier analysis of 587 of the donors called V segments functional above 56.7% productive rearrangements and segregating when the between-donor standard deviation exceeded 5%. A statistical classification framework was developed to diagnose cytomegalovirus status using the catalog of TCR beta chain sequences. In a later analysis, TCR nucleotide sequences were compared against IMGT/GENE-DB human TR gene sequences so that V and J genes could be assigned. Using the TCRdist pipeline, a later analysis assigned CDR3 sequences along with most-parsimonious VDJ recombination scenarios. A later analysis defined each TCR beta chain by its CDR3 amino acid sequence plus V-gene family, and excluded reads lacking a unique V-gene family. As a way to deal with suspected cross-contamination and a sequencing artifact, a later analysis dropped more than 500 nucleotide sequences that were highly shared and had low generation probability. A later analysis calculated a clonal expansion index for each public chain from normalized within-repertoire ranks of inferred template counts. A later analysis computed generation probabilities with a VDJ recombination model fitted to out-of-frame rearrangements, and checked the results against IGoR. In a later analysis, hypergeometric tests were used to score TCR-TCR, TCR-HLA and TCR-CMV co-occurrence, with a repertoire-size bias correction applied to TCR pairs. In a later analysis, false discovery rates were estimated by permuting HLA or CMV assignments 20 times. In a later analysis, co-occurring TCRs were grouped with DBSCAN, and TCRdist sequence similarity was added when clustering was performed within HLA-allele-positive subsets. Repertoires with fewer than 30,000 or more than 120,000 public chains, plus five repertoires with anomalous nucleotide sharing, were excluded from co-occurrence clustering. The immuneACCESS repertoire file appears here via TCRdb, limited to in-frame rearrangements. These files lack a portion of the clones; in checked studies, under half of the deficit traces to unresolved V genes, and the cause of the others is not known. That table gives V, J and clone size, and the DNA gave D and trimming. Recorded for this sample are roughly 93,000 clones; about 81% of them occurred a single time. Roughly 9.8% of the sample is in the top ten clones.

The clonotype comes from a man aged 18 to 29 in good health and CMV-seropositive. The V and J genes are TRBV30 and TRBJ1-5; the D segment could be TRBD1, given 6 matching bases. The sequencing sample was made of PBMCs. In nucleotides, the sequence is TGTGCCTGGAGTAAAACACAGGGCAACCAGCCCCAGCATTTT. Translated, this is CAWSKTQGNQPQHF.